This T cell receptor beta chain was obtained from a study of blood T cell repertoires in COVID-19. CDR3 size: 17 residues. Germline lookup yields CDR1 SGHAT and CDR2 FQNNGV. The V gene lost 1 base and the J gene lost 3 bases, with 16 bases spanning the gap. Sequenced by immunoSEQ multiplex PCR; TCRdb stores in-frame clones only, minus some. Among roughly 58,000 clones listed, around 66% were seen once. The chain carries TRBV11-2 and TRBJ1-3; the D is unclear. The receptor was derived from a woman aged 60-75 years who had been exposed to COVID-19. The sequenced sample was PBMCs or T cells enriched from blood (not recorded which). CDR3 sequence reads: CASSLGRFGLNGNTIYF. In nucleotides, the CDR3 is TGTGCCAGCAGCTTAGGGCGGTTCGGTTTGAATGGAAACACCATATATTTT.